This T cell receptor beta chain was found in a study of CD8+ T cells in alopecia areata. Sequencing relied on a cDNA template that was reverse transcribed from extracted RNA. Clones were sequenced by immunoSEQ multiplex PCR, and TCRdb holds only the in-frame ones, with some missing. The table lists roughly 150,000 clones, around half of them singletons. Sorting separated CD4+ and CD8+ T cells out of PBMCs. This clone was observed once. This clonotype was sampled from a human donor with alopecia areata. The sequences come from CD8+ T cells sorted from blood, collected at week 0.

The CDR3, as DNA: TGTGCCTGGAGTGAAGGGGGGTCTGGGACAGATACGCAGTATTTT. Amino acids: CAWSEGGSGTDTQYF. The J gene is TRBJ2-3, the V gene TRBV30; the D call may be TRBD1 or TRBD2 (6 bases each). The CDR3 runs 15 residues. Germline lookup yields CDR1 GTSNPN and CDR2 SVGIG (reference sequence). Trimming took 1 base from V and 3 from J, leaving 14 bases between them.